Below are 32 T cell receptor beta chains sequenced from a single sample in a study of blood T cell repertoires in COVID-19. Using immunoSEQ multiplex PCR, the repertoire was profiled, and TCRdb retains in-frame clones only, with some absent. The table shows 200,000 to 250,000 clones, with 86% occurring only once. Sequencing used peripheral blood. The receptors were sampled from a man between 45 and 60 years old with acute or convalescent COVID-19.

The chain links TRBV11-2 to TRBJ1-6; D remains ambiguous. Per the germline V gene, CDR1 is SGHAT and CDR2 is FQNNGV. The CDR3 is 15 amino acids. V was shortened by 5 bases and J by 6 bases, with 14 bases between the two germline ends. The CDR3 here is CASSGSGRTNSPLHF. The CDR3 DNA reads TGTGCCAGCAGCGGAAGCGGCAGAACTAATTCACCCCTCCACTTT. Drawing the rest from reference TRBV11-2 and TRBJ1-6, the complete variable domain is EAGVAQSPRYKIIEKRQSVAFWCNPISGHATLYWYQQILGQGPKLLIQFQNNGVVDDSQLPKDRFSAERLKGVDSTLKIQPAKLEDSAVYLCASSGSGRTNSPLHFGNGTRLTVT.

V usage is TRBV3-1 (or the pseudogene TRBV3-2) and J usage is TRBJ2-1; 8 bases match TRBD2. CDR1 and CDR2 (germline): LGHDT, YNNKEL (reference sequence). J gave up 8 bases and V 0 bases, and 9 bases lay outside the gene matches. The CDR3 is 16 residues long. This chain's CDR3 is CASSQDRTGGPDEQFF. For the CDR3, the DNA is TGTGCCAGCAGCCAAGATAGGACGGGGGGGCCGGATGAGCAGTTCTTC.

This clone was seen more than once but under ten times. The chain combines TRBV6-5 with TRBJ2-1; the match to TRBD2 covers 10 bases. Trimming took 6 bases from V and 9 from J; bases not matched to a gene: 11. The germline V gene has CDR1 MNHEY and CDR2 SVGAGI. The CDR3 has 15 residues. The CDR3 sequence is CASSPLSGGKIEQFF. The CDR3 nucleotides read TGTGCCAGCAGCCCCCTTAGCGGGGGGAAAATTGAGCAGTTCTTC.

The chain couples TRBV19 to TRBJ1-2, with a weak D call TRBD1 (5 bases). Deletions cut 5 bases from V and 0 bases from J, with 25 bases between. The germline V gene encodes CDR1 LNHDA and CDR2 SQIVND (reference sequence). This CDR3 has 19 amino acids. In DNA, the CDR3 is TGTGCCAGTAGTGTATACGGGACCCAGGGAGGCGGCGCTAACTATGGCTACACCTTC. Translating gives CASSVYGTQGGGANYGYTF. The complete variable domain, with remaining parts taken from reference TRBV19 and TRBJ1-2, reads DGGITQSPKYLFRKEGQNVTLSCEQNLNHDAMYWYRQDPGQGLRLIYYSQIVNDFQKGDIAEGYSVSREKKESFPLTVTSAQKNPTAFYLCASSVYGTQGGGANYGYTFGSGTRLTVV.

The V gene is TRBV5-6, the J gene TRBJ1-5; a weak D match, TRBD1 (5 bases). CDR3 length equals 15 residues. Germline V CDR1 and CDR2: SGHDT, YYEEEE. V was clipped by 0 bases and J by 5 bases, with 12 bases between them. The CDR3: CASSLGQGFDQPQHF. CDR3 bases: TGTGCCAGCAGCTTGGGTCAGGGTTTCGATCAGCCCCAGCATTTT.

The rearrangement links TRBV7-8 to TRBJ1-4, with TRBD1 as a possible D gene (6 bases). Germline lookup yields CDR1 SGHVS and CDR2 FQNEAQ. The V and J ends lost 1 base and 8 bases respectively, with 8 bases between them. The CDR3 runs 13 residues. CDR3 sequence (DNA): TGTGCCAGCAGCTTAGTAGACAGGGAAAAACTGTTTTTT. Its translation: CASSLVDREKLFF.

The CDR3 sequence: CASSYRLAGSTDTQYF. The CDR3 DNA follows: TGTGCCAGCAGTTATCGACTAGCGGGGAGCACAGATACGCAGTATTTT. The rearrangement uses TRBV6-2 or TRBV6-3 and TRBJ2-3; 11 positions match TRBD2. CDR3 length: 16 amino acids. Losses at the gene ends were 3 bases for V and 0 bases for J; bases not matched to a gene: 2. Looked up from germline, CDR1 is MNHEY and CDR2 is SVGEGT.

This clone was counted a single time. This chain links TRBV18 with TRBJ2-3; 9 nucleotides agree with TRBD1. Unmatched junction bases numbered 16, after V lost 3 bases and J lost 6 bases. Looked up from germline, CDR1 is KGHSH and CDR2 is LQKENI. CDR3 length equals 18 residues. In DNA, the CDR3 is TGTGCCAGCTCACCCCTAGGGTGGGGACAGGGCGATCAGGATACGCAGTATTTT. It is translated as CASSPLGWGQGDQDTQYF.

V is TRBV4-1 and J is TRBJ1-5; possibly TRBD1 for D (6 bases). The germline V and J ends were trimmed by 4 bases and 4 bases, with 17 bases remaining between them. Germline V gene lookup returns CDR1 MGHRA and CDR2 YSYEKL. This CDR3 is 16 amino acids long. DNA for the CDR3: TGCGCCAGCAGCCTCTACAGGGATGGTACGAATCAGCCCCAGCATTTT. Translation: CASSLYRDGTNQPQHF.

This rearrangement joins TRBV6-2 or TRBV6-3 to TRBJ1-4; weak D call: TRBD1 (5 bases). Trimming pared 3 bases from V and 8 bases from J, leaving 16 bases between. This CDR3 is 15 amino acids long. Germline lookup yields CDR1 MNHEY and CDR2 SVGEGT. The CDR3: CASSYGANLGEKLFF. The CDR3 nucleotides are TGTGCCAGCAGTTATGGGGCCAACCTCGGGGAAAAACTGTTTTTT.

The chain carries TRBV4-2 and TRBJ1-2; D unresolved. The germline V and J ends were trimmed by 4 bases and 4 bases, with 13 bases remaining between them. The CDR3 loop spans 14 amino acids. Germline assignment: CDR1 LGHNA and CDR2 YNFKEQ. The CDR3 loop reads CASSPSEALYGYTF. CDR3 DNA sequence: TGTGCCAGCAGCCCATCGGAGGCCCTCTATGGCTACACCTTC.

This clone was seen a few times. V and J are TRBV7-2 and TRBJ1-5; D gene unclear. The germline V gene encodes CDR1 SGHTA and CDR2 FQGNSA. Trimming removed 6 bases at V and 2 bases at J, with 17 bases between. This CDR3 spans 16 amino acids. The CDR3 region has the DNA TGTGCCAGCAGACTAATTCCGGAGGGCGGCAATCAGCCCCAGCATTTT. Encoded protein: CASRLIPEGGNQPQHF.

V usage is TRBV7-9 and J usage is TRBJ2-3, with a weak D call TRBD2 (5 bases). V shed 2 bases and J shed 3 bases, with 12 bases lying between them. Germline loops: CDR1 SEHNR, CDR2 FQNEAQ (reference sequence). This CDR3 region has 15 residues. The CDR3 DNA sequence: TGTGCCAGCAGCTTAAACTCCGCGGGTACAGATACGCAGTATTTT. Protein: CASSLNSAGTDTQYF.

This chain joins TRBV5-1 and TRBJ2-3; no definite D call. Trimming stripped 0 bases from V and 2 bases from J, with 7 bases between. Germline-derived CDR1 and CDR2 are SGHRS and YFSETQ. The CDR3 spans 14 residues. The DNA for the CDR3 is TGCGCCAGCAGCTTGGGAGAAGTCACAGATACGCAGTATTTT. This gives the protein CASSLGEVTDTQYF. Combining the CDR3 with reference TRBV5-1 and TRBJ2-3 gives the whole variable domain KAGVTQTPRYLIKTRGQQVTLSCSPISGHRSVSWYQQTPGQGLQFLFEYFSETQRNKGNFPGRFSGRQFSNSRSEMNVSTLELGDSALYLCASSLGEVTDTQYFGPGTRLTVL.

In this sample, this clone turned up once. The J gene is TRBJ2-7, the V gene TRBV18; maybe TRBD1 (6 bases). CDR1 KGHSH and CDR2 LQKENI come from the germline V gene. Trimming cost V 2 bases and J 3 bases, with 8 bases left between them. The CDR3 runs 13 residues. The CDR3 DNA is TGTGCCAGCTCACCAACAGGGAACTACGAGCAGTACTTC. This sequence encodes CASSPTGNYEQYF.

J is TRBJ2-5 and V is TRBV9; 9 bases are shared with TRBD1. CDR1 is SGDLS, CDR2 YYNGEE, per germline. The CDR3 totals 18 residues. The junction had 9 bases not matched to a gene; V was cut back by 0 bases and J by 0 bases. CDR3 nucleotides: TGTGCCAGCAGCGTAGGAGGGACAGGGATTTGGTACCAAGAGACCCAGTACTTC. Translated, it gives CASSVGGTGIWYQETQYF.

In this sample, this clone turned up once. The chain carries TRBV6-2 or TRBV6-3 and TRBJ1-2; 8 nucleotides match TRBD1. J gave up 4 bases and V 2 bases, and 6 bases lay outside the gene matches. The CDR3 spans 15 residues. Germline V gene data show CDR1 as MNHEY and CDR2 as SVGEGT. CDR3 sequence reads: CASSYLGTGRYGYTF. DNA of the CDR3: TGTGCCAGCAGTTACCTCGGGACAGGACGCTATGGCTACACCTTC.

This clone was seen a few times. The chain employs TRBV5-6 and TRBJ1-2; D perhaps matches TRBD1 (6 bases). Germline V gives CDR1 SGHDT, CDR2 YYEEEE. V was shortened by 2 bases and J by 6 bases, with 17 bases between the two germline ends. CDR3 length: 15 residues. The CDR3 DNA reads TGTGCCAGCAGCTTCCTAGACAGGACCATAGATGGCTACACCTTC. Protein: CASSFLDRTIDGYTF.

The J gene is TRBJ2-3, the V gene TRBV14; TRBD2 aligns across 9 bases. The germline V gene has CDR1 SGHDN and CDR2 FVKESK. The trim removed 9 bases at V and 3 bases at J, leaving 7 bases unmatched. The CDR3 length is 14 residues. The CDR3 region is CASSGGGATDTQYF. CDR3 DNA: TGTGCCAGTTCGGGCGGGGGGGCAACAGATACGCAGTATTTT.

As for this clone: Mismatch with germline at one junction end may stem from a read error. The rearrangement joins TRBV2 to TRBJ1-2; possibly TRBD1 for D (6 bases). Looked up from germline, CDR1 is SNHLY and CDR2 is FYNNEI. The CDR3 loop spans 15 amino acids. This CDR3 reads CASSPRALDSDLIPF. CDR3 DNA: TGTGCCAGCAGTCCCAGGGCGTTGGACAGCGATTTAATCCCCTTC. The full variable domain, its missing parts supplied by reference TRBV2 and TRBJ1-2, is EPEVTQTPSHQVTQMGQEVILRCVPISNHLYFYWYRQILGQKVEFLVSFYNNEISEKSEIFDDQFSVERPDGSNFTLKIRSTKLEDSAMYFCASSPRALDSDLIPFGSGTRLTVV.

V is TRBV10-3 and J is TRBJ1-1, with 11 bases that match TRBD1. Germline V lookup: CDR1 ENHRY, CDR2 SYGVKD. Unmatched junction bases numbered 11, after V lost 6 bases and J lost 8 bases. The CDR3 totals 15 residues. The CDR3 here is CAISPGQGVGKEAFF. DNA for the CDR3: TGTGCCATCAGCCCGGGACAGGGGGTAGGTAAAGAAGCTTTCTTT.

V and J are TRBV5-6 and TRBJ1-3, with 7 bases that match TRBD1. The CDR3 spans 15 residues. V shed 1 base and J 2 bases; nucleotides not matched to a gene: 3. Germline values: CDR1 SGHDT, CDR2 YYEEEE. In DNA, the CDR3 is TGTGCCAGCAGCTTGATAAGGGGGCCTGGAAACACCATATATTTT. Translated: CASSLIRGPGNTIYF.

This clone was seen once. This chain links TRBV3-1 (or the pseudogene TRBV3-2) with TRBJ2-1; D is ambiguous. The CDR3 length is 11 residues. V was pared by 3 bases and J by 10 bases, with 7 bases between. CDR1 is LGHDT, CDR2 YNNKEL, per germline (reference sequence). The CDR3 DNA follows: TGTGCCAGCAGCCAGATCAGGGAGCAGTTCTTC. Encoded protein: CASSQIREQFF.

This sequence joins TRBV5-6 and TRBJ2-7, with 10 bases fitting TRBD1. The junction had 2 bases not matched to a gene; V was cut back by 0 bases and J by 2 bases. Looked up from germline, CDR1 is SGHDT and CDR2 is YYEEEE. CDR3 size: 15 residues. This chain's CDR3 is CASSLGGTGAYEQYF. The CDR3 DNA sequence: TGTGCCAGCAGCTTGGGAGGGACAGGGGCCTACGAGCAGTACTTC.

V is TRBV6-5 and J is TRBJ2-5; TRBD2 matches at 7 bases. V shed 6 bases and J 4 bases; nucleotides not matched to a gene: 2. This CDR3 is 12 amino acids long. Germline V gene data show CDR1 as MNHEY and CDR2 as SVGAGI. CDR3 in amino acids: CASRTGGETQYF. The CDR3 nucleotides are TGTGCCAGCAGGACGGGGGGAGAGACCCAGTACTTC.

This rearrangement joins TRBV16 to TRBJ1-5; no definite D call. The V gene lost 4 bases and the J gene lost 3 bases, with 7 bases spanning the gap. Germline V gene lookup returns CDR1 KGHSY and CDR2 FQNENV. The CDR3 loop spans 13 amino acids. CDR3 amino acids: CASSLRYNQPQHF. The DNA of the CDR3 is TGTGCCAGCAGCCTTCGGTACAATCAGCCCCAGCATTTT.

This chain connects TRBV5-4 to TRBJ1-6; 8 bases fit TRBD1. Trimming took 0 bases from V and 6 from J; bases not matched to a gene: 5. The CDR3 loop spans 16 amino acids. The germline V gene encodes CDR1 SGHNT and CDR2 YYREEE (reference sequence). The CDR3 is CASSLGRGQVNSPLHF. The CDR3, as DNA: TGTGCCAGCAGCTTGGGCCGGGGACAGGTTAATTCACCCCTCCACTTT.

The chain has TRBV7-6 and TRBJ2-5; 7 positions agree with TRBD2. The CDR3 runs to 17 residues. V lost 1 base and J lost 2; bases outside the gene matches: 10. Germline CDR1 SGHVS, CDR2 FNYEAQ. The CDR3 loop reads CASSLGNAGTIQETQYF. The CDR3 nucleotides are TGTGCCAGCAGCTTAGGAAATGCCGGGACTATACAAGAGACCCAGTACTTC.

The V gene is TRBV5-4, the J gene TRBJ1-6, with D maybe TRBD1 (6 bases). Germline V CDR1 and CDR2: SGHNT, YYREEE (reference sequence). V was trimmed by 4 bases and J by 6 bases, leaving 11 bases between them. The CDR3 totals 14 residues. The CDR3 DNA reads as TGTGCCAGCAGCCACAGGGTGGGTAATTCACCCCTCCACTTT. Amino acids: CASSHRVGNSPLHF.

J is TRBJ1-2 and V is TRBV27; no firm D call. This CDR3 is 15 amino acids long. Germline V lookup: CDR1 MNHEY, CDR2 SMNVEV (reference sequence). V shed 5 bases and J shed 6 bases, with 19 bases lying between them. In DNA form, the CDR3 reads TGTGCCAGCAGTCGACAAGGAGGAGGTATCGATGGCTACACCTTC. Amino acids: CASSRQGGGIDGYTF.

The CDR3 DNA reads as TGCGCCAGCTTCGGTGGGGCGGGGTCTGGCTACACCTTC. Translating it yields CASFGGAGSGYTF. The V and J genes are TRBV5-1 and TRBJ1-2; D possibly corresponds to TRBD1 (5 bases). Trimming took 7 bases from V and 7 from J, leaving 17 bases between them. CDR1 and CDR2 from the germline V gene are SGHRS and YFSETQ. This CDR3 region has 13 residues.

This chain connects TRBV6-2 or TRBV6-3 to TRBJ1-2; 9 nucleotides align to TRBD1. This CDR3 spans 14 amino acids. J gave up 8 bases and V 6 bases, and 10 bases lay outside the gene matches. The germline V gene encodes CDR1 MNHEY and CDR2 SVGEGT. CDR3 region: CASSPPGTGNGYTF. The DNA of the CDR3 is TGTGCCAGCAGCCCCCCGGGGACAGGGAACGGCTACACCTTC.